Listed below are T cell receptor beta chains from one sample, sequenced in a study of OX40 agonist ivuxolimab in advanced cancers. The method was immunoSEQ multiplex PCR; TCRdb's version includes in-frame clones alone and lacks a portion of them. The repertoire includes around 68,000 clones, roughly 88% of them detected once, and over 1% sits in the top ten. This material consisted of CD4+ or CD8+ T cells sorted from blood, taken in a trial of the OX40 agonist ivuxolimab. These receptors all stem from an adult with an advanced solid tumor such as melanoma, head and neck, liver or kidney cancer. CDR3s include the opening cysteine and the closing phenylalanine or tryptophan. Each record gives: V gene, clone size, D gene, J gene, CDR3 DNA, CDR3 protein. D genes are given only for firm matches. For some rows the clone size is stated as once, few or many, or as a class when expanded; others skip it.

V: TRBV6-5
size: .
D: .
J: TRBJ2-5
DNA: TGTGCCAGCAGTCGGGACTCATCTGTCCAAGAGACCCAGTACTTC
CDR3: CASSRDSSVQETQYF

V: TRBV6-6
size: .
D: .
J: TRBJ1-2
DNA: TGTGCCAGCGCACAGGGTCGCGGCAAATATGGCTACACCTTC
CDR3: CASAQGRGKYGYTF

V: TRBV19
size: .
D: TRBD1
J: TRBJ1-2
DNA: TGTGCCAGTAGTATAGCTGGACAGGGATCTAACTACACCTTC
CDR3: CASSIAGQGSNYTF

V: TRBV28
size: .
D: TRBD1
J: TRBJ1-4
DNA: TGTGCCAGCAGCCGACCAGGGGGGCTCAATGAAAAACTGTTTTTT
CDR3: CASSRPGGLNEKLFF

V: TRBV7-9
size: .
D: .
J: TRBJ2-6
DNA: TGTGCCAGCAGCCTCCTTAGTTTGTCTGGGGCCAACGTCCTGACTTTC
CDR3: CASSLLSLSGANVLTF

V: TRBV4-2
size: .
D: TRBD2
J: TRBJ2-7
DNA: TGTGCCAGCAGCCAAGGGTGGACTAGCGGGAGCCATCCCTACGAGCAGTACTTC
CDR3: CASSQGWTSGSHPYEQYF

V: TRBV29-1
size: .
D: TRBD1
J: TRBJ1-1
DNA: TGCAGCGTAGGACAGGGCGGTCTGAACACTGAAGCTTTCTTT
CDR3: CSVGQGGLNTEAFF

V: TRBV7-3
size: .
D: .
J: TRBJ2-2
DNA: TGTGCCAGCAGCGCAAACCCAGGCTACACCGGGGAGCTGTTTTTT
CDR3: CASSANPGYTGELFF

V: TRBV25-1
size: .
D: .
J: TRBJ2-1
DNA: TGTGCCAGCACTCCACAAAGTTACAATGAGCAGTTCTTC
CDR3: CASTPQSYNEQFF

V: TRBV18
size: few
D: TRBD1
J: TRBJ1-2
DNA: TGTGCCAGCTCTCCAACAGGGGTTGGCTACACCTTC
CDR3: CASSPTGVGYTF

V: TRBV28
size: .
D: TRBD1
J: TRBJ1-3
DNA: TGTGCCAGCAGTGTTTGGGGACAGGGCAGGAAAGGCCACTCTGGAAACACCATATATTTT
CDR3: CASSVWGQGRKGHSGNTIYF

V: TRBV27
size: .
D: TRBD1
J: TRBJ2-2
DNA: TGTGCCAGCAGTCCCACCCATCCGGGACAGGGCCTAAGCGGGGAGCTGTTTTTT
CDR3: CASSPTHPGQGLSGELFF

V: TRBV10-3
size: .
D: TRBD1
J: TRBJ1-1
DNA: TGTGCCATCAGTGAGCGCGAGGACAGGGTGGTCACTGAAGCTTTCTTT
CDR3: CAISEREDRVVTEAFF

V: TRBV6-5
size: .
D: TRBD1
J: TRBJ1-5
DNA: TGTGCCAGCAGTTCGGACAGGGGGTTTGGGCAGCCCCAGCATTTT
CDR3: CASSSDRGFGQPQHF

V: TRBV28
size: .
D: TRBD2
J: TRBJ2-7
DNA: TGTGCCAGCAGATCCATCGGACTAGCGGGAGGGGAAAGCTACGAGCAGTACTTC
CDR3: CASRSIGLAGGESYEQYF

V: TRBV5-1
size: .
D: .
J: TRBJ2-7
DNA: TGCGCCAGCAGCTTGGATGGGGAGGAATACGAGCAGTACTTC
CDR3: CASSLDGEEYEQYF

V: TRBV5-1
size: .
D: TRBD1
J: TRBJ1-2
DNA: TGCGCCAGCAGCCCGGACAGGGCGTCCTATAGGGTGGCGTTCTATGGCTACACCTTC
CDR3: CASSPDRASYRVAFYGYTF

V: TRBV7-9
size: .
D: .
J: TRBJ2-3
DNA: TGTGCCAGCAGCCCTAATGGACAGCCCCCACGGGATACGCAGTATTTT
CDR3: CASSPNGQPPRDTQYF

V: TRBV5-1
size: few
D: .
J: TRBJ2-7
DNA: TGCGCCAGCAGCTTGGATGGTAGCTCCTACGAGCAGTACTTC
CDR3: CASSLDGSSYEQYF

V: TRBV29-1
size: .
D: .
J: TRBJ1-1
DNA: TGCAGCGTGATAGTACAGGTGTTGAACACTGAAGCTTTCTTT
CDR3: CSVIVQVLNTEAFF

V: TRBV5-1
size: .
D: .
J: TRBJ2-5
DNA: TGCGCCAGCAGCTTGGCCCTTGCAGAGACCCAGTACTTC
CDR3: CASSLALAETQYF

V: TRBV19
size: once
D: TRBD1
J: TRBJ2-3
DNA: TGTGCCAGTAGTATATCGACAGGGGCAGATACGCAGTATTTT
CDR3: CASSISTGADTQYF

V: TRBV5-5
size: .
D: TRBD1
J: TRBJ2-7
DNA: TGTGCCAGCAGCTTGGTGCAGGGGGCCAGGGAGCAGTACTTC
CDR3: CASSLVQGAREQYF

V: TRBV4-1
size: .
D: TRBD1
J: TRBJ1-4
DNA: TGCGCCAGCAGCCAAGATTCCCGACAGGGGGTTAATGAAAAACTGTTTTTT
CDR3: CASSQDSRQGVNEKLFF

V: TRBV19
size: .
D: TRBD1
J: TRBJ1-4
DNA: TGTGCCAGTAGTCAGGGGGAAAGGCGGGAAAAACTGTTTTTT
CDR3: CASSQGERREKLFF

V: TRBV11-3
size: .
D: .
J: TRBJ2-5
DNA: TGTGCCAGCACCCCCGGAGAAAGCGAGACCCAGTACTTC
CDR3: CASTPGESETQYF

V: TRBV10-3
size: .
D: .
J: TRBJ2-1
DNA: TGTGCCACCACGGGGGCTAGCGGACTCCCGGGGAATGAGCAGTTCTTC
CDR3: CATTGASGLPGNEQFF

V: TRBV19
size: .
D: .
J: TRBJ1-1
DNA: TGTGCCAGTAGTATCCGGGGGCAACGAGGGACTGAAGCTTTCTTT
CDR3: CASSIRGQRGTEAFF

V: TRBV28
size: .
D: TRBD1
J: TRBJ1-5
DNA: TGTGCCAGCAGATCCGGAGGGACAGATAGCAATCAGCCCCAGCATTTT
CDR3: CASRSGGTDSNQPQHF

V: TRBV10-3
size: .
D: .
J: TRBJ2-3
DNA: TGTGCCTCCGCTGATGTGGGGGATACGCAGTATTTT
CDR3: CASADVGDTQYF

V: TRBV6-5
size: .
D: TRBD1
J: TRBJ2-1
DNA: TGTGCCAGCAGCCCCGGGACAGGGCTTAACAATGAGCAGTTCTTC
CDR3: CASSPGTGLNNEQFF

V: TRBV10-3
size: .
D: TRBD1
J: TRBJ1-1
DNA: TGTGCCATCAGTGTTAGGGGACAGGGGGGCACTGAAGCTTTCTTT
CDR3: CAISVRGQGGTEAFF

V: TRBV5-1
size: .
D: TRBD1
J: TRBJ2-3
DNA: TGCGCCAGCAGCTCAGGACAGGGGACAGATACGCAGTATTTT
CDR3: CASSSGQGTDTQYF

V: TRBV6-1
size: .
D: .
J: TRBJ2-1
DNA: TGTGCCAGCAGTGAAGTTCTCGGACCCTACAATGAGCAGTTCTTC
CDR3: CASSEVLGPYNEQFF

V: TRBV7-3
size: .
D: .
J: TRBJ1-1
DNA: TGTGCCAGCAGCTTGGTCAACACTGAAGCTTTCTTT
CDR3: CASSLVNTEAFF

V: TRBV19
size: .
D: TRBD2
J: TRBJ2-3
DNA: TGTGCCAGTAGTATAACGGTGGGCGGGAGGGCCTCAGATACGCAGTATTTT
CDR3: CASSITVGGRASDTQYF

V: TRBV2
size: .
D: .
J: TRBJ2-6
DNA: TGTGCCAGCAGTGTTCTCTCTGGGGCCAACGTCCTGACTTTC
CDR3: CASSVLSGANVLTF

V: TRBV28
size: .
D: TRBD1
J: TRBJ2-3
DNA: TGTGCCACCCGGCAGGGGGCTACAGATACGCAGTATTTT
CDR3: CATRQGATDTQYF

V: TRBV30
size: .
D: TRBD1
J: TRBJ1-4
DNA: TGTGCCTGGGGGACAGGGTTGACTGAAAAACTGTTTTTT
CDR3: CAWGTGLTEKLFF

V: TRBV7-6
size: .
D: TRBD1
J: TRBJ2-7
DNA: TGTGCCAGCAGCTCCCAGGACAGGCTAGGGCAGTACTTC
CDR3: CASSSQDRLGQYF

V: TRBV2
size: .
D: TRBD2
J: TRBJ2-7
DNA: TGTGCCAGCAGTGAAGTAGGACTAGCGGGAGTTTCTGGGAACTACGAGCAGTACTTC
CDR3: CASSEVGLAGVSGNYEQYF